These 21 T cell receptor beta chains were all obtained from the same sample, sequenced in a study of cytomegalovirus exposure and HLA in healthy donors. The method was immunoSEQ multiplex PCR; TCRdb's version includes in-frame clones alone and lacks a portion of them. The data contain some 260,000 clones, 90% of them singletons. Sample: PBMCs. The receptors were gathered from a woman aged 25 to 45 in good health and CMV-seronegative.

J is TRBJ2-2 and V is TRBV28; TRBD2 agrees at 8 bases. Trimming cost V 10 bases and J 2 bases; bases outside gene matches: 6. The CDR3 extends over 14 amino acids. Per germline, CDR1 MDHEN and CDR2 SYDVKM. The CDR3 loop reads CATTRGDNTGELFF. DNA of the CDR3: TGTGCCACAACGCGGGGGGACAACACCGGGGAGCTGTTTTTT.

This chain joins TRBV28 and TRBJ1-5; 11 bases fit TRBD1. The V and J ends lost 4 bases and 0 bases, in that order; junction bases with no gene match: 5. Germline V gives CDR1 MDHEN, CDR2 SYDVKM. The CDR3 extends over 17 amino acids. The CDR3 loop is CASSWGQGGYSNQPQHF. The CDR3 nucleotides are TGTGCCAGCAGTTGGGGACAGGGGGGATATAGCAATCAGCCCCAGCATTTT.

The CDR3 DNA follows: TGCGCCAGCAGCCAAGAGGGGGGGAACTTAGCGGGAGTTTATAATGAGCAGTTCTTC. It translates to CASSQEGGNLAGVYNEQFF. This rearrangement joins TRBV4-1 to TRBJ2-1, with TRBD2 matching 9 bases. J gave up 7 bases and V 0 bases, and 16 bases lay outside the gene matches. The CDR3 has 19 residues. Germline V gene lookup returns CDR1 MGHRA and CDR2 YSYEKL.

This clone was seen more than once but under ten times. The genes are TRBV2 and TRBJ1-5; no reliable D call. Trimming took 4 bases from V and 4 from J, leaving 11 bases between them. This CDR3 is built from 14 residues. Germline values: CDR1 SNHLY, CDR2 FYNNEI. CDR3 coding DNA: TGTGCCAGCAGTGCAGGAGGAGTGAATCAGCCCCAGCATTTT. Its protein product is CASSAGGVNQPQHF. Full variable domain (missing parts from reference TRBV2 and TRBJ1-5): EPEVTQTPSHQVTQMGQEVILRCVPISNHLYFYWYRQILGQKVEFLVSFYNNEISEKSEIFDDQFSVERPDGSNFTLKIRSTKLEDSAMYFCASSAGGVNQPQHFGDGTRLSIL.

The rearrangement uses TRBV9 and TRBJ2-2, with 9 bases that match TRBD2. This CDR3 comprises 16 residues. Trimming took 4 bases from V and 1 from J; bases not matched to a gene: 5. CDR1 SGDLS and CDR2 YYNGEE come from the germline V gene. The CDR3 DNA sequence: TGTGCCAGCAGCTTAAGGACTAGCGAGAACACCGGGGAGCTGTTTTTT. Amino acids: CASSLRTSENTGELFF.

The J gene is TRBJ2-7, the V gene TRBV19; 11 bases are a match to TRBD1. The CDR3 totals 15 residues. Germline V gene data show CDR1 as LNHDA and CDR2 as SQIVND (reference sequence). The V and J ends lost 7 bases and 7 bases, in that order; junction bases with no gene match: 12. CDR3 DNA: TGTGCCAGTACCATTACCGGACAGGGGGCAGGGGAGCAGTACTTC. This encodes CASTITGQGAGEQYF.

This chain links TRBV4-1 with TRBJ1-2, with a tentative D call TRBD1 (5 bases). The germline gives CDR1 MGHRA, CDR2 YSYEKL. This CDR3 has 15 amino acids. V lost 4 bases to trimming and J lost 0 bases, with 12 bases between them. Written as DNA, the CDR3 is TGCGCCAGCAGCCCGCGGGACGGAACTAACTATGGCTACACCTTC. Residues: CASSPRDGTNYGYTF.

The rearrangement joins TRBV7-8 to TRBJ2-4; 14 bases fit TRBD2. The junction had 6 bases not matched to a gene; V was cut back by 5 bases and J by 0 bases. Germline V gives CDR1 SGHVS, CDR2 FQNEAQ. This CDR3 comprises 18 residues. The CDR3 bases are TGTGCCAGCAGCCAGACTAGCGGGAGGGATGTAGCCAAAAACATTCAGTACTTC. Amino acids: CASSQTSGRDVAKNIQYF. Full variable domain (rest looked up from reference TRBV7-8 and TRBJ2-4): GAGVSQSPRYKVAKRGQDVALRCDPISGHVSLFWYQQALGQGPEFLTYFQNEAQLDKSGLPSDRFFAERPEGSVSTLKIQRTQQEDSAVYLCASSQTSGRDVAKNIQYFGAGTRLSVL.

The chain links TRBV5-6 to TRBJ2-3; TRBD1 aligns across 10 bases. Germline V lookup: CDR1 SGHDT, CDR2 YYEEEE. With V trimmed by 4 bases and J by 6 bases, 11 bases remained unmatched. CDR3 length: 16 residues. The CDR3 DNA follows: TGTGCCAGCAGCCTAGTGGACAGGGGGAAGGTGGATACGCAGTATTTT. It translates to CASSLVDRGKVDTQYF.

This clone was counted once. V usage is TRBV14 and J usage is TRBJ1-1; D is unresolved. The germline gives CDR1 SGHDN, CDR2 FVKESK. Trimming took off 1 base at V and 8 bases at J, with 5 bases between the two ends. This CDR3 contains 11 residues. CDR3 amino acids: CASSQASEAFF. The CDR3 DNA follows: TGTGCCAGCAGCCAAGCGTCAGAAGCTTTCTTT.

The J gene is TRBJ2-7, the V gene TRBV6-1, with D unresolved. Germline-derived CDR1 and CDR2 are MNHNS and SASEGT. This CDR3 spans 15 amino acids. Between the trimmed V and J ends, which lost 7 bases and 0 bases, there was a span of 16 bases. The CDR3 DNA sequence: TGTGCCAGCACGTCGACGGACGGCGGCTCCTACGAGCAGTACTTC. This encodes CASTSTDGGSYEQYF.

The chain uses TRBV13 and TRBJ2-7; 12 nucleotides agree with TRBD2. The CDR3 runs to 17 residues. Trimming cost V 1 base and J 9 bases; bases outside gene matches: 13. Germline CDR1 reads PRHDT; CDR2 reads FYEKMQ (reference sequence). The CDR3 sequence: CASSLDPRLAGDEGQYF. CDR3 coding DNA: TGTGCCAGCAGCTTAGACCCTCGACTAGCGGGAGACGAGGGGCAGTACTTC.

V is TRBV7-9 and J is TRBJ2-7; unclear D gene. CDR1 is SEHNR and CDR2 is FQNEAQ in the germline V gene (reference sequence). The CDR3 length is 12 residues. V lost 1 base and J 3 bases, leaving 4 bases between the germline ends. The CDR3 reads CASSLGYYEQYF. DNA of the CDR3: TGTGCCAGCAGCTTAGGGTACTACGAGCAGTACTTC.

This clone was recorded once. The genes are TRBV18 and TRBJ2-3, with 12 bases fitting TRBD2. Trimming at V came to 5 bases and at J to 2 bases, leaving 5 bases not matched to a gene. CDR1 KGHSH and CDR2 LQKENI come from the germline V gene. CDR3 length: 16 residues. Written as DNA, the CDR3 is TGTGCCAGCTCAGCAAGGACTAGCGGGACCACAGATACGCAGTATTTT. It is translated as CASSARTSGTTDTQYF.

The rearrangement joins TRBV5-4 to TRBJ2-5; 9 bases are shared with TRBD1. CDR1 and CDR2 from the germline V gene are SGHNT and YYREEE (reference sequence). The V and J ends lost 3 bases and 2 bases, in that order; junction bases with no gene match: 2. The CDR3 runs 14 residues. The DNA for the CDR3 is TGTGCCAGCAGCTCCGGGACAGGGCAAGAGACCCAGTACTTC. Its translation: CASSSGTGQETQYF.

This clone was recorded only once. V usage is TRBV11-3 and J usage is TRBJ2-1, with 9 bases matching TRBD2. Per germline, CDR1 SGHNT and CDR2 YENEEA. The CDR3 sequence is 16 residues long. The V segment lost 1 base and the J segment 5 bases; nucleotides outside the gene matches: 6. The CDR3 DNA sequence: TGTGCCAGCAGCTTAGGACTCAAGCGGGAGGACAATGAGCAGTTCTTC. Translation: CASSLGLKREDNEQFF.

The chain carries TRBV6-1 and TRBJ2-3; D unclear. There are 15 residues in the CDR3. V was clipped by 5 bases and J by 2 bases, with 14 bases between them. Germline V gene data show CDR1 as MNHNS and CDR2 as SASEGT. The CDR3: CASSHLETYTDTQYF. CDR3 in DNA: TGTGCCAGCAGTCACCTCGAGACTTACACAGATACGCAGTATTTT.

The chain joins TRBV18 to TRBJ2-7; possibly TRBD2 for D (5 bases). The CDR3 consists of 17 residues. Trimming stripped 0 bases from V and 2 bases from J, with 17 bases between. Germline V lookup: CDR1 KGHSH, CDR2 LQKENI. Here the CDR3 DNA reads TGTGCCAGCTCACCACCGTTTCGGGGAAGCGGCGCCTACGAGCAGTACTTC. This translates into CASSPPFRGSGAYEQYF. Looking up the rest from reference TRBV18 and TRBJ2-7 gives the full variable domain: NAGVMQNPRHLVRRRGQEARLRCSPMKGHSHVYWYRQLPEEGLKFMVYLQKENIIDESGMPKERFSAEFPKEGPSILRIQQVVRGDSAAYFCASSPPFRGSGAYEQYFGPGTRLTVT.

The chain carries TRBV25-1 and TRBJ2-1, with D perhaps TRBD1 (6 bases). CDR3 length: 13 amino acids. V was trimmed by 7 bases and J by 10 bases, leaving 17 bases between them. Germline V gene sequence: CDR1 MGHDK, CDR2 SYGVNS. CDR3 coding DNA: TGTGCCAGCACTGGGCTACAGGGAATAGAGCAGTTCTTC. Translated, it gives CASTGLQGIEQFF.

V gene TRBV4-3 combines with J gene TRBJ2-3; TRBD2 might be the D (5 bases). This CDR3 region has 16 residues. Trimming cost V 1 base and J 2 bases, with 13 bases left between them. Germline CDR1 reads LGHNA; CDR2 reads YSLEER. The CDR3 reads CASSQGGLGVTDTQYF. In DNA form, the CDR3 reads TGCGCCAGCAGCCAAGGGGGTCTCGGGGTCACAGATACGCAGTATTTT.

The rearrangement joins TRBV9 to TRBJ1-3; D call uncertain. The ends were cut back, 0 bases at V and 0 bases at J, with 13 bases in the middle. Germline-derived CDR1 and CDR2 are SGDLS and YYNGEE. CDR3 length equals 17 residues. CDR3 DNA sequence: TGTGCCAGCAGCGTAGGATACAGAAGTACCTCTGGAAACACCATATATTTT. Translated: CASSVGYRSTSGNTIYF.